This TCR beta chain was profiled in a study of glioma-infiltrating T cells after dendritic cell vaccination. Study-wide background: Patients received autologous tumor lysate-pulsed dendritic cell vaccination between about 2002 and 2013.

Libraries were prepared by immunoSEQ multiplex PCR; TCRdb keeps only in-frame clonotypes and omits some of them. The table has 75,000 to 85,000 clones, around 86% seen once; the top ten hold 2% to 2.5%. Trimming took off 4 bases at V and 6 bases at J, with 9 bases between the two ends. The CDR3 spans 13 residues. The germline V gene has CDR1 SGHAT and CDR2 FQNNGV. Time point noted: after dendritic cell vaccination, including at tumor progression/relapse. This receptor was obtained from a human donor with glioblastoma. The starting material was blood, obtained after dendritic cell vaccination. This sequence joins TRBV11-2 and TRBJ2-2, with D possibly TRBD2 on 5 matching bases. CDR3 loop: CASSYEGSGELFF. In DNA, the CDR3 is TGTGCCAGCAGCTACGAGGGTTCCGGGGAGCTGTTTTTT.